The next 27 T cell receptor beta chains were all read from a single sample in a study of blood T cell repertoires in COVID-19. Generated by immunoSEQ multiplex PCR, the TCRdb table keeps only in-frame clones and is missing some. The sample yields approximately 280,000 clones, approximately 90% seen once. The specimen sequenced was peripheral blood. Receptor source: a man aged 35-49 years with acute or convalescent COVID-19.

The chain recombines TRBV19 with TRBJ1-3; weak D call: TRBD1 (6 bases). Trimming took off 5 bases at V and 4 bases at J, with 9 bases between the two ends. This CDR3 has 13 amino acids. The germline gives CDR1 LNHDA, CDR2 SQIVND (reference sequence). Here the CDR3 DNA reads TGTGCCAGTAGTGAGGGACACGGAAACACCATATATTTT. Residues: CASSEGHGNTIYF.

The genes are TRBV7-2 and TRBJ2-1, with D perhaps TRBD1 (6 bases). Germline V gives CDR1 SGHTA, CDR2 FQGNSA. Trimming cost V 5 bases and J 1 base, with 18 bases left between them. The length of the CDR3 is 17 residues. The DNA of the CDR3 is TGTGCCAGCAGCGTGTTAACAGGGTTAACGTCCTACAATGAGCAGTTCTTC. Protein: CASSVLTGLTSYNEQFF.

The V gene is TRBV5-5, the J gene TRBJ1-5; tentative D call: TRBD1 (5 bases). The CDR3 loop spans 15 amino acids. Germline CDR1 is SGHKS and CDR2 is YYEKEE (reference sequence). Trimming shortened V by 2 bases and J by 9 bases, and 18 bases separated the two germline ends. CDR3 region: CASSLTYGGAWPQHF. The CDR3 DNA is TGTGCCAGCAGCTTAACGTATGGAGGGGCATGGCCCCAGCATTTT.

The V gene is TRBV7-2, the J gene TRBJ1-4, with D possibly matching TRBD1 (5 bases). The CDR3 covers 18 residues. Trimming removed 5 bases at V and 0 bases at J, with 19 bases between. Germline CDR1 is SGHTA and CDR2 is FQGNSA. The CDR3 reads CASSPRQLDRATNEKLFF. CDR3 sequence (DNA): TGTGCCAGCAGCCCTAGGCAATTAGACAGAGCAACTAATGAAAAACTGTTTTTT.

The rearrangement links TRBV14 to TRBJ2-5, with D perhaps TRBD1 (5 bases). The CDR3 covers 15 residues. With 4 bases removed from V and 4 bases from J, the gap between germline ends came to 16 bases. Germline V CDR1 and CDR2: SGHDN, FVKESK. The DNA of the CDR3 is TGTGCCAGCAGCCGTAAAGGTGCAGGGTTAGAGACCCAGTACTTC. Protein sequence: CASSRKGAGLETQYF.

The gene calls are TRBV30 and TRBJ1-2, with D perhaps TRBD1 (6 bases). CDR3 length equals 13 residues. The germline V gene has CDR1 GTSNPN and CDR2 SVGIG (reference sequence). Trimming stripped 5 bases from V and 3 bases from J, with 13 bases between. The CDR3 spells CAWATGRDYGYTF. CDR3 DNA sequence: TGTGCCTGGGCGACAGGCAGGGACTATGGCTACACCTTC.

The chain combines TRBV6-5 with TRBJ1-2; no reliable D call. The length of the CDR3 is 12 residues. CDR1 is MNHEY, CDR2 SVGAGI, per germline. The germline V and J ends were trimmed by 7 bases and 6 bases, with 12 bases remaining between them. CDR3 sequence: CASTPGRDGYTF. The CDR3 DNA is TGTGCCAGCACCCCTGGGAGAGATGGCTACACCTTC.

The chain combines TRBV5-8 with TRBJ2-7; D perhaps matches TRBD1 (5 bases). Germline V gene lookup returns CDR1 SGHTS and CDR2 YDEGEE. This CDR3 comprises 13 residues. V lost 4 bases and J 1 base, leaving 9 bases between the germline ends. Here the CDR3 DNA reads TGTGCCAGCAGCATCACAGGATCCTACGAGCAGTACTTC. This encodes CASSITGSYEQYF.

This chain links TRBV7-9 with TRBJ1-3; D unresolved. The CDR3 has 14 residues. Per germline, CDR1 SEHNR and CDR2 FQNEAQ (reference sequence). Trimming left V 5 bases short and J 0 bases short, with 8 bases between. The DNA for the CDR3 is TGTGCCAGCAGCCCTCCGGTCTCTGGAAACACCATATATTTT. This translates into CASSPPVSGNTIYF.

This sequence joins TRBV7-2 and TRBJ1-1; 10 positions match TRBD1. The CDR3 extends over 17 amino acids. Germline V CDR1 and CDR2: SGHTA, FQGNSA. After removal of 4 bases from V and 6 bases from J, the junction contained 14 bases not matched to a gene. CDR3 region: CASSSPPGQGMVAEAFF. CDR3 DNA: TGTGCCAGCAGCTCCCCACCGGGACAGGGGATGGTCGCTGAAGCTTTCTTT.

This sequence joins TRBV7-8 and TRBJ1-5; D not certain. Germline CDR1 reads SGHVS; CDR2 reads FQNEAQ. V lost 3 bases and J lost 9, with 12 bases in between. This CDR3 is 13 amino acids long. CDR3 nucleotides: TGTGCCAGCAGCTTGAGTCACCTCCGGCCCCAGCATTTT. It codes for CASSLSHLRPQHF.

The gene calls are TRBV30 and TRBJ1-2, with D maybe TRBD1 (6 bases). Germline-derived CDR1 and CDR2 are GTSNPN and SVGIG (reference sequence). The V end lost 5 bases, the J end lost 3 bases, and 13 bases lay between the germline ends. This CDR3 has 13 amino acids. CDR3 loop: CAWQPTGHYGYTF. The DNA for the CDR3 is TGTGCCTGGCAACCGACAGGCCACTATGGCTACACCTTC.

On this clone itself: The sample carries other DNA sequences with the same CDR3. The chain recombines TRBV10-3 with TRBJ1-5, with D maybe TRBD1 (6 bases). The CDR3 consists of 15 residues. V was trimmed by 3 bases and J by 0 bases, leaving 9 bases between them. Germline V gene lookup returns CDR1 ENHRY and CDR2 SYGVKD. The chain's CDR3 is CAISEGGYSNQPQHF. CDR3 DNA sequence: TGTGCCATCAGTGAAGGGGGATATAGCAATCAGCCCCAGCATTTT.

The CDR3 loop reads CAIRDSGAQETQYF. Here the CDR3 DNA reads TGTGCCATCAGGGATTCAGGGGCACAAGAGACCCAGTACTTC. This chain connects TRBV10-3 to TRBJ2-5; possible D gene TRBD1, 6 bases. V dropped 6 bases and J dropped 2 bases, with 13 bases sitting between them. The CDR3 runs to 14 residues. Germline CDR1 reads ENHRY; CDR2 reads SYGVKD.

This chain connects TRBV6-5 to TRBJ2-7; TRBD2 matches at 10 bases. Germline V CDR1 and CDR2: MNHEY, SVGAGI. This CDR3 has 14 residues. V lost 6 bases, J lost 1 base, and 3 bases stayed unmatched. Here the CDR3 reads CASRVAGGSYEQYF. DNA for the CDR3: TGTGCCAGCAGGGTAGCGGGGGGTTCCTACGAGCAGTACTTC.

The chain links TRBV10-3 to TRBJ2-7; D not resolved. From germline, CDR1 is ENHRY and CDR2 SYGVKD. This CDR3 contains 14 residues. V lost 3 bases, J lost 1 base, and 10 bases lay in between. The CDR3 DNA reads as TGTGCCATCAGTGAATCAGGATTGTCCTACGAGCAGTACTTC. Its translation: CAISESGLSYEQYF.

The chain combines TRBV27 with TRBJ2-6, with TRBD1 matching 7 bases. The V and J ends lost 6 bases and 10 bases, in that order; junction bases with no gene match: 6. The CDR3 has 13 residues. Per the germline V gene, CDR1 is MNHEY and CDR2 is SMNVEV (reference sequence). The CDR3 region has the DNA TGTGCCAGCAGGATGACAGGGATAAACGTCCTGACTTTC. Translated: CASRMTGINVLTF.

The rearrangement uses TRBV5-1 and TRBJ1-1, with D possibly TRBD1 on 6 matching bases. Germline lookup yields CDR1 SGHRS and CDR2 YFSETQ. The CDR3 is 16 amino acids. The germline V and J ends were trimmed by 0 bases and 5 bases, with 17 bases remaining between them. CDR3 nucleotides: TGCGCCAGCAGCTTGGTTGGGGGGGCTGATAGGACTGAAGCTTTCTTT. This codes for CASSLVGGADRTEAFF. Full variable domain (remainder filled in from reference TRBV5-1 and TRBJ1-1): KAGVTQTPRYLIKTRGQQVTLSCSPISGHRSVSWYQQTPGQGLQFLFEYFSETQRNKGNFPGRFSGRQFSNSRSEMNVSTLELGDSALYLCASSLVGGADRTEAFFGQGTRLTVV.

Of note for this clone: The junction and the germline gene differ at one end; a read error may be behind it. The chain links TRBV11-2 to TRBJ2-2, with D hard to call. Germline loops: CDR1 SGHAT, CDR2 FQNNGV. The CDR3 extends over 12 amino acids. CDR3 nucleotide sequence: TGTGCCAGCGGCTTCGACACCGGGGAGCTGTTTTTT. Translation gives CASGFDTGELFF.

The V and J genes are TRBV25-1 and TRBJ2-1, with TRBD1 matching over 12 bases. Trimming at V came to 8 bases and at J to 13 bases, leaving 12 bases not matched to a gene. CDR3 length: 14 residues. Germline lookup yields CDR1 MGHDK and CDR2 SYGVNS. The CDR3 loop reads CASAGTGGRLSQFF. The CDR3 DNA follows: TGTGCCAGCGCCGGGACAGGGGGCCGATTGAGTCAGTTCTTC.

The CDR3 coding sequence is TGTGCCAGCAGTTACTCGACCAGGGGTAATGAAAAACTGTTTTTT. This encodes CASSYSTRGNEKLFF. This sequence joins TRBV6-5 and TRBJ1-4, with D tentatively TRBD1 (6 bases). The germline V and J ends were trimmed by 0 bases and 4 bases, with 9 bases remaining between them. CDR3 length: 15 amino acids. CDR1 and CDR2 from the germline V gene are MNHEY and SVGAGI.

This clone was seen a single time. This chain connects TRBV6-5 to TRBJ2-7; D unclear. Germline V lookup: CDR1 MNHEY, CDR2 SVGAGI. V lost 3 bases and J lost 3, with 9 bases in between. CDR3 length: 13 amino acids. In nucleotides, the CDR3 is TGTGCCAGCAGTTATGGCAGGAACTACGAGCAGTACTTC. It encodes CASSYGRNYEQYF.

The chain joins TRBV19 to TRBJ1-2; D may be TRBD1 (6 bases). V lost 5 bases, J lost 8 bases, and 18 bases lay in between. The V gene's germline CDR1 is LNHDA and CDR2 SQIVND (reference sequence). This CDR3 is built from 14 residues. The CDR3 loop reads CASSGTWTAGGYTF. The CDR3 nucleotides are TGTGCCAGTAGTGGGACCTGGACAGCCGGCGGCTACACCTTC.

J is TRBJ2-7 and V is TRBV5-1; 11 bases line up with TRBD1. The CDR3 consists of 15 residues. With 2 bases clipped from V and 3 bases from J, the junction kept 4 bases outside the gene matches. The germline V gene encodes CDR1 SGHRS and CDR2 YFSETQ. This CDR3 reads CASSFTGTGGYEQYF. CDR3 DNA sequence: TGCGCCAGCAGCTTCACCGGGACAGGGGGCTACGAGCAGTACTTC. The whole variable domain, remainder taken from reference TRBV5-1 and TRBJ2-7, is KAGVTQTPRYLIKTRGQQVTLSCSPISGHRSVSWYQQTPGQGLQFLFEYFSETQRNKGNFPGRFSGRQFSNSRSEMNVSTLELGDSALYLCASSFTGTGGYEQYFGPGTRLTVT.

This chain links TRBV20-1 with TRBJ1-1, with D maybe TRBD1 (5 bases). V was pared by 3 bases and J by 3 bases, with 14 bases between. Per germline, CDR1 DFQATT and CDR2 SNEGSKA (reference sequence). The CDR3 is 14 residues long. The DNA for the CDR3 is TGCAGTGCTAGTAGACGGCGGGGGGACACTGAAGCTTTCTTT. It codes for CSASRRRGDTEAFF.

This chain uses TRBV20-1 with TRBJ1-2, with no clear D. There are 10 residues in the CDR3. Trimming took 5 bases from V and 3 from J, leaving 4 bases between them. Germline CDR1 DFQATT, CDR2 SNEGSKA (reference sequence). The CDR3 reads CSAPDYGYTF. The CDR3 region has the DNA TGCAGTGCTCCGGACTATGGCTACACCTTC.

The CDR3 is CASSQPTPGRGGGKLFF. The CDR3 DNA is TGTGCCAGCAGCCAACCCACACCGGGTAGGGGAGGAGGAAAACTGTTTTTT. This sequence joins TRBV14 and TRBJ1-4, with D possibly matching TRBD1 (5 bases). There are 17 residues in the CDR3. V was trimmed by 2 bases and J by 10 bases, leaving 23 bases between them. The germline V gene has CDR1 SGHDN and CDR2 FVKESK.